The sequence of this T cell receptor (beta chain) was determined in a study of T cells in Graves' hyperthyroidism and ophthalmopathy (dated by TCRdb to the late 2010s). About the study as a whole: Peripheral blood samples were taken at the time of initial diagnosis, prior to any treatment. To identify distinguishing TCR V-J signatures, a discovery cohort of roughly 100 patients was used, comprising fewer than 45 with Graves' ophthalmopathy and 57 with stable Graves' hyperthyroidism. Prospective prediction of ophthalmopathy was tested in an independent validation cohort of some 20 hyperthyroidism patients and roughly 16 patients who later progressed to ophthalmopathy. For training and testing, the 100 or so patients in the discovery cohort were randomly divided in a 7:3 ratio. In addition, the study compared T-cell repertoires in thyroid tissue and in blood from several Graves' hyperthyroidism patients. Once sampling was done, hyperthyroidism patients were given methimazole at a starting dose of 30 mg daily, whereas ophthalmopathy patients were given high-dose intravenous methylprednisolone. According to the paper, TCR Vbeta CDR3 sequencing was carried out on 135 peripheral blood samples, which came from fewer than 50 ophthalmopathy, roughly 75 hyperthyroidism and approximately 17 progressor patients.

On this clonotype itself: Its antigen is currently not known. No clone much larger than this one lies a single base away; base qualities are absent.

The TCR beta CDR3 regions were amplified from RNA transcripts. The TCR CDR3 was subjected to a first round of RT-PCR using the HTBI primer set and the Qiagen OneStep RT-PCR kit. Libraries were constructed in a second round of multiplex PCR, after which size selection and purification were carried out. Libraries were sequenced paired-end with 100 bp reads on an Illumina HiSeq2000. The paper's data handling went like this. SOAPnuke was used to process the raw data, throwing out any read that contained adapters or uncalled bases, had a mean Phred below 15, or lacked an exact constant-primer or identifier match. High-quality paired reads were merged using COPE v1.2.5, and each unique nucleotide sequence was defined as a clonotype. Clonotypes were aligned to IMGT TRBV, TRBD and TRBJ reference segments using MiTCR v1.1. Analysis was restricted to V-J combinations with a frequency above 0.0001, which covered 98% to 99.2% of repertoires. The TCS score was defined as the ratio of F50 (clonal expansion) to E x V (chaos), calculated using BLOSUM62-based TCRdist between CDR3 peptides within each V-J. Welch's t-statistics and random forest reduced around 510 V-J features to 13, which were used in a naive Bayes classifier (R e1071). Through fastp at Q25 and MiXCR, TCRdb rebuilt clones from the public reads, retaining in-frame beta chains. When rows share a CDR3 protein, they turn into one entry using the most common DNA and genes. The authors' filters were not applied to this entry. The table for this sample lists around 370,000 distinct CDR3 sequences; around a sixth of them were counted only once. The ten largest clones add up to 35% to 45% of the sample.

Ophthalmopathy patients had moderately to severely active disease, Clinical Activity Score of at least 3, NOSPECS grade of at least 4, and duration under 3 months. Any patient with an uncontrolled infection, another autoimmune disease, pregnancy or lactation was excluded. Clinical symptoms, serum thyroxine and TRAb, thyroid ultrasound, and orbital computed tomography formed the basis for the diagnoses. PBMCs were isolated from 10 ml of fresh peripheral blood by Ficoll-Paque density gradient centrifugation. Total RNA was extracted using Trizol reagent, and RNA quality was assessed on an Agilent 2100 Bioanalyzer. The CDR3 measures 17 amino acids from cysteine to phenylalanine. The entry retains the CDR3 DNA only, 51 bases that are in frame from base 1. Per the germline V gene, MNHNS is the CDR1 and SASEGT is the CDR2. Clipping removes 0 bases from V and 4 bases from J, with 7 as the unmatched junction base count.

What the research found in general, with its limitations: In validation, progression to ophthalmopathy was predicted by the model with nearly 71% sensitivity and 72.22% specificity, a median of 6.5 months before onset. Ophthalmopathy was separated from stable hyperthyroidism by a 13 V-J signature model, with around 90% sensitivity and roughly 81% specificity obtained in cross-validation and 80%/75% obtained in testing. Sample size was not statistically predetermined, and investigators were not blinded to group allocation. Most expanded thyroid clonotypes (frequency above 0.001) were also detected in blood, suggesting blood repertoires may reflect thyroid immune responses.

Sequenced input: blood. The sequence came from a man between 18 and 29 years old with Graves' ophthalmopathy. The chain employs TRBV6-1 and TRBJ2-1; 9 central bases correspond to TRBD2. The base sequence is TGTGCCAGCAGTGAAGCCGCGGGCGGGGGGGGTTACAATGAGCAGTTCTTC. Its product reads: CASSEAAGGGGYNEQFF.